The clone carrying this T cell receptor (beta chain) was seen many times. No antigen is known for it. These data come from a study of early T cells in non-severe SARS-CoV-2 infection. Study as a whole: Chains were not paired, and sequencing was done on bulk RNA from unsorted whole blood.

Tagging with unique molecular identifiers was applied to individual cDNA molecules. TCRdb redid the calling of the 5' RACE reads with MiXCR, one entry per CDR3 protein. Seen here are over 90,000 distinct CDR3 sequences, approximately 12% observed once, and the top ten hold about 4.4%. Trimming cost V 1 base and J 4 bases; bases outside gene matches: 4. CDR1 SGHAT and CDR2 FQNNGV come from the germline V gene. The CDR3 length is 15 residues. General observations from the study: Matching results from VDJdb favored anti-spike CD8 responses, leaving private and CD4 specificities undetected.

The rearrangement uses TRBV11-2 and TRBJ2-5; TRBD2 aligns across 9 bases. This specimen consisted of whole blood, obtained at baseline. This clonotype originated in an adult who was a healthcare worker with PCR-confirmed SARS-CoV-2 infection or an uninfected control (not recorded which). The CDR3 is CASSLGGGARETQYF. The CDR3, as DNA: TGTGCCAGCAGCTTAGGCGGGGGGGCCCGAGAGACCCAGTACTTC.